A selection of T cell receptor beta chains follows, all from one sample in a study of blood T cell repertoires in COVID-19. Generated by immunoSEQ multiplex PCR, the TCRdb table keeps only in-frame clones and is missing some. The top ten clones hold about 11% of a sample with under 150,000 clones, over 75% of them seen once. The sequencing sample was made of peripheral blood. The receptors stem from an elderly man with acute or convalescent COVID-19. Each CDR3 is given with its conserved first and last residue. D genes are given only for firm matches. Not every row has a clone size; where given, it reads once, few, many or a size class.

D gene	V gene	J gene	clone size	CDR3 protein	CDR3 DNA
.	TRBV6-5	TRBJ2-7	.	CASSPEGSHSYEQYF	TGTGCCAGCAGTCCGGAGGGGTCCCACTCCTACGAGCAGTACTTC
TRBD2	TRBV6-2/TRBV6-3	TRBJ2-7	.	CASSMGLAGVYEQYF	TGTGCCAGCAGTATGGGACTAGCGGGAGTGTACGAGCAGTACTTC
.	TRBV7-9	TRBJ2-2	.	CASRTTNTGELFF	TGTGCCAGCCGGACAACCAACACCGGGGAGCTGTTTTTT
.	TRBV3-1/TRBV3-2	TRBJ1-6	.	CASSPALGGIGSSPLHF	TGTGCCAGCAGCCCTGCCCTCGGGGGAATAGGGAGTTCACCCCTCCACTTT
TRBD1	TRBV2	TRBJ2-1	once	CASSRDRAGLNEQFF	TGTGCCAGCAGCCGGGACAGGGCCGGGTTGAATGAGCAGTTCTTC
.	TRBV5-1	TRBJ1-1	.	CASSYSTGNTEAFF	TGCGCCAGCAGCTACTCGACAGGCAACACTGAAGCTTTCTTT
TRBD1	TRBV7-3	TRBJ1-2	.	CASSFGQGSNYGYTF	TGTGCCAGCAGCTTCGGACAGGGAAGTAACTATGGCTACACCTTC
.	TRBV10-2	TRBJ1-6	.	CASTKPLGASYNSPLHF	TGCGCCAGCACTAAACCTCTGGGGGCTTCCTATAATTCACCCCTCCACTTT
.	TRBV5-1	TRBJ1-3	.	CASSLVGQGSGNTIYF	TGCGCCAGCAGCTTGGTCGGCCAGGGCTCTGGAAACACCATATATTTT
.	TRBV12-3/TRBV12-4	TRBJ1-1	.	CASSTDKNTEAFF	TGTGCCAGCAGCACGGACAAGAACACTGAAGCTTTCTTT
.	TRBV7-3	TRBJ2-7	few	CASSRQDGYEQYF	TGTGCCAGCAGCCGACAAGATGGGTACGAGCAGTACTTC
.	TRBV6-2/TRBV6-3	TRBJ1-1	once	CASSYEEQMNTEAFF	TGTGCCAGCAGTTACGAAGAACAGATGAACACTGAAGCTTTCTTT
TRBD1	TRBV30	TRBJ1-5	many	CAWSVGDREFNQPQHF	TGTGCCTGGAGTGTGGGTGACAGGGAGTTCAATCAGCCCCAGCATTTT
TRBD2	TRBV6-1	TRBJ2-6	.	CASSARGGVQAGANVLTF	TGTGCCAGCAGTGCCCGTGGGGGGGTACAGGCTGGGGCCAACGTCCTGACTTTC
TRBD1	TRBV7-2	TRBJ1-3	few	CASSLGQGPTTIYF	TGTGCCAGCAGCCTAGGACAGGGGCCGACCACCATATATTTT
TRBD1	TRBV25-1	TRBJ2-2	.	CASSELTGGGELFF	TGTGCCAGCAGTGAGCTTACAGGGGGCGGGGAGCTGTTTTTT
TRBD1	TRBV24-1	TRBJ1-5	.	CATSELDRGKTNQPQHF	TGTGCCACCAGTGAACTTGACAGGGGGAAAACCAATCAGCCCCAGCATTTT
TRBD2	TRBV5-6	TRBJ2-7	.	CASRIAGAGVFYEQYF	TGTGCCAGCCGAATTGCCGGGGCGGGGGTTTTCTACGAGCAGTACTTC
.	TRBV2	TRBJ2-7	.	CASSEGLLLGYEQYF	TGTGCCAGCAGTGAGGGGCTTTTACTGGGCTACGAGCAGTACTTC
.	TRBV2	TRBJ2-5	.	CASRTEGFVFQETQYF	TGTGCCAGCCGGACCGAGGGTTTCGTTTTCCAAGAGACCCAGTACTTC
.	TRBV5-1	TRBJ2-5	.	CASRGGLRFQETQYF	TGCGCCAGCAGAGGGGGTTTGAGATTCCAAGAGACCCAGTACTTC
TRBD1	TRBV11-2	TRBJ2-7	.	CASSAPGGEQYF	TGTGCCAGCAGCGCGCCAGGGGGCGAGCAGTACTTC
TRBD1	TRBV7-9	TRBJ2-3	.	CASSPDRGTDTQYF	TGTGCCAGCAGCCCGGACAGGGGGACAGATACGCAGTATTTT
TRBD2	TRBV2	TRBJ2-3	.	CASSDTSGVTQYF	TGTGCCAGCAGTGACACTAGCGGCGTGACGCAGTATTTT
.	TRBV7-6	TRBJ1-3	.	CASSLTDPRAGGNTIYF	TGTGCCAGCAGCTTAACTGACCCGAGGGCGGGCGGAAACACCATATATTTT
TRBD1	TRBV5-1	TRBJ2-1	.	CASSRTGGTSSYNEQFF	TGCGCCAGCAGCCGAACAGGGGGCACAAGCTCCTACAATGAGCAGTTCTTC
TRBD1	TRBV5-1	TRBJ1-1	.	CASSSRADRVVEAFF	TGCGCCAGCAGCTCACGCGCGGACAGGGTGGTTGAAGCTTTCTTT
TRBD2	TRBV5-4	TRBJ2-2	.	CASSRPSGSLVAGELFF	TGTGCCAGCAGCCGCCCTAGCGGGAGCCTCGTTGCCGGGGAGCTGTTTTTT
TRBD2	TRBV10-1	TRBJ2-3	.	CARAGAKDTDTQYF	TGCGCCAGAGCGGGAGCGAAAGACACAGATACGCAGTATTTT
TRBD1	TRBV7-9	TRBJ1-3	few	CASSLGQGSGNTIYF	TGTGCCAGCAGCTTAGGACAGGGCTCTGGAAACACCATATATTTT
.	TRBV6-5	TRBJ1-2	.	CASKNRRETIYGYTF	TGTGCCTCGAAGAATAGACGGGAAACCATCTATGGCTACACCTTC
.	TRBV5-6	TRBJ1-1	.	CASSLVGVEAFF	TGTGCCAGCAGCTTGGTCGGGGTGGAAGCTTTCTTT
TRBD1	TRBV6-4	TRBJ1-2	.	CASSDTYRGSNYGYTF	TGTGCCAGCAGTGACACATACAGGGGTTCGAACTATGGCTACACCTTC
TRBD1	TRBV5-1	TRBJ1-2	once	CASSTLQGGGYTF	TGCGCCAGCAGCACCTTACAGGGGGGAGGCTACACCTTC
TRBD2	TRBV18	TRBJ2-7	once	CASSSYGGYEQYF	TGTGCCAGCTCCTCGTACGGGGGGTACGAGCAGTACTTC
TRBD2	TRBV7-3	TRBJ2-3	.	CASSLRPSIAGSADTQYF	TGTGCCAGCAGCTTAAGACCGTCTATAGCGGGATCGGCAGATACGCAGTATTTT
.	TRBV30	TRBJ1-1	.	CAWSVLGSSTEAFF	TGTGCCTGGAGTGTTCTCGGGAGCAGCACTGAAGCTTTCTTT
.	TRBV7-9	TRBJ2-7	.	CASSRGTGEQYF	TGTGCCAGCAGCCGGGGGACTGGCGAGCAGTACTTC
.	TRBV10-3	TRBJ1-1	.	CAIRRDARGTEAFF	TGTGCCATCAGGCGGGACGCCCGAGGGACTGAAGCTTTCTTT
.	TRBV2	TRBJ2-5	.	CAGSSSGETQYF	TGTGCCGGATCGTCCTCAGGGGAGACCCAGTACTTC
.	TRBV7-2	TRBJ1-4	.	CASSAGGWMKLFF	TGTGCCAGCAGCGCCGGAGGGTGGATGAAACTGTTTTTT
TRBD2	TRBV5-1	TRBJ2-5	.	CASSSDGRGQQETQYF	TGCGCCAGCAGCTCGGACGGGAGGGGACAACAAGAGACCCAGTACTTC
.	TRBV21-1	TRBJ1-5	once	CASSMDRAQPQHF	TGTGCCAGCAGCATGGACAGGGCACAGCCCCAGCATTTT
.	TRBV9	TRBJ1-2	.	CASSVGTGVEGYTF	TGTGCCAGCAGCGTAGGAACGGGGGTAGAAGGCTACACCTTC
TRBD2	TRBV6-2/TRBV6-3	TRBJ2-1	.	CASSPGTSGTIF	TGTGCCAGCAGTCCGGGGACTAGCGGAACTATCTTC
.	TRBV4-3	TRBJ1-2	.	CASSREVYYGYTF	TGCGCCAGCAGCCGCGAAGTATACTATGGCTACACCTTC
TRBD2	TRBV2	TRBJ2-1	.	CASSLAGGGNEQFF	TGTGCCAGCAGTCTAGCGGGAGGCGGCAATGAGCAGTTCTTC
TRBD1	TRBV3-1/TRBV3-2	TRBJ2-7	few	CASSQGGQGFSYEQYF	TGTGCCAGCAGCCAAGGTGGACAGGGTTTTTCCTACGAGCAGTACTTC
TRBD2	TRBV3-1/TRBV3-2	TRBJ2-7	.	CASSQVSGGPTLYEQYF	TGTGCCAGCAGCCAAGTAAGCGGGGGGCCTACACTCTACGAGCAGTACTTC
.	TRBV7-3	TRBJ2-1	.	CATRQGRDYNEQFF	TGTGCCACCCGGCAGGGTAGGGATTACAATGAGCAGTTCTTC
TRBD2	TRBV3-1/TRBV3-2	TRBJ2-2	.	CASSPIAGPNTGELFF	TGTGCCAGCAGCCCAATAGCGGGGCCGAACACCGGGGAGCTGTTTTTT
.	TRBV5-1	TRBJ1-5	once	CASSETGYSNQPQHF	TGCGCCAGCAGCGAGACAGGATATAGCAATCAGCCCCAGCATTTT
.	TRBV6-2/TRBV6-3	TRBJ1-5	.	CASSYSAHRDGQPQHF	TGTGCCAGCAGTTACTCCGCACACAGGGATGGTCAGCCCCAGCATTTT